This T cell receptor (beta chain) derives from a study of blood T cell repertoires in COVID-19. Study as a whole: Some COVID-19 samples were acute and others convalescent; all came from the United States, Italy and Spain.

Authors' methods: Estimated nucleated cell counts came from reference gene primer amplification. Measured with immunoSEQ multiplex PCR; TCRdb has only the in-frame clones, and not every one. V and J calls and clone size are those listed in that table; D and trimming were worked out from the DNA. The sample has hundreds of thousands of clones; about four fifths are singletons. Germline V lookup: CDR1 MNHEY, CDR2 SMNVEV (reference sequence). The CDR3 covers 15 residues. Trimming removed 6 bases from V and 8 bases from J; junction bases left unmatched: 11. The genes are TRBV27 and TRBJ1-4; 8 positions match TRBD1. The source of this sequence is a man older than 75 with acute or convalescent COVID-19. Sequencing was done on a sample of peripheral blood. CDR3 sequence reads: CASRTMTGAVEKLFF. CDR3 DNA: TGTGCCAGCAGAACGATGACAGGGGCAGTGGAAAAACTGTTTTTT.